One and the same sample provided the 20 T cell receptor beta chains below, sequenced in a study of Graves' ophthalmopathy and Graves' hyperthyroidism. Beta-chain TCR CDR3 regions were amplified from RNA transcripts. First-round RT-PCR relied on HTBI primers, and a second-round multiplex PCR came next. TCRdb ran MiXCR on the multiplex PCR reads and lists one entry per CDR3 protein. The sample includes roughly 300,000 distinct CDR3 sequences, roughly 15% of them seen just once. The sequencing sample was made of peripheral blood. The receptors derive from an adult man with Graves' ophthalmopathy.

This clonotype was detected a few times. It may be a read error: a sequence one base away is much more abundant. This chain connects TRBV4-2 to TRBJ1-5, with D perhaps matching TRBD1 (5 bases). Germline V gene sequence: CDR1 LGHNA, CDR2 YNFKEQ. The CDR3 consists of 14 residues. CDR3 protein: CASSHTTEEQPRHF. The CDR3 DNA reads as TGTGCCAGCAGCCATACGACAGAAGAACAGCCCCGGCATTTT.

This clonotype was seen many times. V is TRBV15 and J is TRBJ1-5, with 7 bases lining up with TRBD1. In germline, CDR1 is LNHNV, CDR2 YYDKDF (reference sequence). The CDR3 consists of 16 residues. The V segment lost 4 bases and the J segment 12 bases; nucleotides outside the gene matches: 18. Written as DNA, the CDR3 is TGTGCCACCAGCACCTCCTTGACAGGGCCCCCAAGGAGCCAGCATTTT. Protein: CATSTSLTGPPRSQHF.

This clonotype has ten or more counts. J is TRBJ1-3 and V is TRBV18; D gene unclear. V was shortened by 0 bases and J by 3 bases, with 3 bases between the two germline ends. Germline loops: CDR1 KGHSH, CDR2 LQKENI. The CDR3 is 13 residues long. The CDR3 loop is CASSPPGGNTIYF. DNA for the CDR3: TGTGCCAGCTCACCACCCGGTGGAAACACCATATATTTT.

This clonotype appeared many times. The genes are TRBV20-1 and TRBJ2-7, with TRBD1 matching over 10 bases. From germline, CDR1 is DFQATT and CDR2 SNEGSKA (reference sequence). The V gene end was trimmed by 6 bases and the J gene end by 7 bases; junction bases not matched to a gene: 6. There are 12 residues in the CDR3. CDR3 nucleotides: TGCAGTGCAGAGACAGGGGGCGAGGAGCAGTACTTC. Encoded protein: CSAETGGEEQYF.

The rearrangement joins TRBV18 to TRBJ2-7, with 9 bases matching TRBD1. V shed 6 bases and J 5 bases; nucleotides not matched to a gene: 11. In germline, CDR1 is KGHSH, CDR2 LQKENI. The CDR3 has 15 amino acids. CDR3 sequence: CASSPRARDRDEQYF. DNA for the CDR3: TGTGCCAGCTCCCCTAGGGCCCGGGACAGGGACGAGCAGTACTTC.

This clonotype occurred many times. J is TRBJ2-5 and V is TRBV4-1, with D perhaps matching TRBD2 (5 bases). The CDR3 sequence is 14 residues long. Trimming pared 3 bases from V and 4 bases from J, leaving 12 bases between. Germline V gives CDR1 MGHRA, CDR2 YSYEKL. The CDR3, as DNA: TGCGCCAGCAGCCAGCAGTCGGGGAGAGAGACCCAGTACTTC. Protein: CASSQQSGRETQYF.

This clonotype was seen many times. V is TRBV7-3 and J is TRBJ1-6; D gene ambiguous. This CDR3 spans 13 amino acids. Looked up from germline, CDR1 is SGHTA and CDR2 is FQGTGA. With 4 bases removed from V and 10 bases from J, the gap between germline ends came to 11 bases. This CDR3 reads CASSSQAGSPLHF. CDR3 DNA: TGTGCCAGCAGCTCTCAGGCAGGATCACCCCTCCACTTT.

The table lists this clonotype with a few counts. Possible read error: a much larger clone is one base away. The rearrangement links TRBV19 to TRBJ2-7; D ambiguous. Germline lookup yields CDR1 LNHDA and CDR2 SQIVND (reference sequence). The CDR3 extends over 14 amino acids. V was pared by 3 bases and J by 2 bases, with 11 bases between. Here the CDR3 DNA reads TGTGCCAGTAGTATGGGTGCCTACCCCTACGAGCAGTACTTC. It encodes CASSMGAYPYEQYF.

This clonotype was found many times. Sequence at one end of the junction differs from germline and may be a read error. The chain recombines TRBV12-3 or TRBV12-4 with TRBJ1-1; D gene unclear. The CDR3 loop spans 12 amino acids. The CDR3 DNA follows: TGTGCCAGCAGTTTACCGGGAGGCACGCAATCTTTT. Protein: CASSLPGGTQSF.

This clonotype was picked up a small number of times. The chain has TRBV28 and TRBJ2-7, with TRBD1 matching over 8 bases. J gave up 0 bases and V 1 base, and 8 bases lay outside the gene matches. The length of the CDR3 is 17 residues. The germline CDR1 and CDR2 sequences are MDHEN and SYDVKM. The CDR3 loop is CASSLSLSGTGSYEQYF. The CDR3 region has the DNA TGTGCCAGCAGTTTATCTTTGTCGGGGACAGGCTCCTACGAGCAGTACTTC.

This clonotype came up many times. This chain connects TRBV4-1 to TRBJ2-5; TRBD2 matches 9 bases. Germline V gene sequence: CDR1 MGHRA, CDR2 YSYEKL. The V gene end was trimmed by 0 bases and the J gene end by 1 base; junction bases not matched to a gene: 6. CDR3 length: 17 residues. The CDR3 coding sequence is TGCGCCAGCAGCCAAGATGTCAGCGGGGGGCGCCAAGAGACCCAGTACTTC. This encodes CASSQDVSGGRQETQYF.

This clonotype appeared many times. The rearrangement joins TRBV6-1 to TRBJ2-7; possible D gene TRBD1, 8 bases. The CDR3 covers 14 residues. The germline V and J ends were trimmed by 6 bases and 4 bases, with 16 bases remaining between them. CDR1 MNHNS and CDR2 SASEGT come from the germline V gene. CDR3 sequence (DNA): TGTGCCAGCAGGGAGGACAGGGAGGGGTACGAGCAGTACTTC. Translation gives CASREDREGYEQYF.

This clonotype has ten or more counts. DNA of the CDR3: TGTGCCAGCAGTGAAGTCCGGCAGGATACCGGGGAGCTGTTTTTT. Encoded protein: CASSEVRQDTGELFF. This chain links TRBV2 with TRBJ2-2; D remains ambiguous. CDR1 SNHLY and CDR2 FYNNEI come from the germline V gene. The CDR3 has 15 residues. With 1 base removed from V and 5 bases from J, the gap between germline ends came to 11 bases. The whole variable domain, remainder taken from reference TRBV2 and TRBJ2-2, is EPEVTQTPSHQVTQMGQEVILRCVPISNHLYFYWYRQILGQKVEFLVSFYNNEISEKSEIFDDQFSVERPDGSNFTLKIRSTKLEDSAMYFCASSEVRQDTGELFFGEGSRLTVL.

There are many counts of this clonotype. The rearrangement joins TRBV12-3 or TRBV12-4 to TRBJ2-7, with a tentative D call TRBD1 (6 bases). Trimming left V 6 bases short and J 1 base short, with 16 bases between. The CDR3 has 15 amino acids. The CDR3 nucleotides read TGTGCCAGCAGCGTTCAGGGGCGCGTGTCCTACGAGCAGTACTTC. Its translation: CASSVQGRVSYEQYF.

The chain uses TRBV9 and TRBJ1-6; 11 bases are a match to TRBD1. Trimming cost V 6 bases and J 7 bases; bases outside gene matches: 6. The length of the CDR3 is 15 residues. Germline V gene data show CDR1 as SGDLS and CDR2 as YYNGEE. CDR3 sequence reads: CASISGTGGNSPLHF. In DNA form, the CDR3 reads TGTGCCAGCATCTCCGGGACAGGGGGAAATTCACCCCTCCACTTT.

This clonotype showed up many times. CDR3: CASSLEGVGSYGYTF. The CDR3 nucleotides are TGTGCCAGCAGCTTAGAGGGCGTCGGAAGCTATGGCTACACCTTC. The chain employs TRBV7-8 and TRBJ1-2; D gene uncertain. This CDR3 has 15 amino acids. V lost 1 base and J 4 bases, leaving 13 bases between the germline ends. Germline V gene sequence: CDR1 SGHVS, CDR2 FQNEAQ. Based on the CDR3 plus reference TRBV7-8 and TRBJ1-2, the full variable domain is GAGVSQSPRYKVAKRGQDVALRCDPISGHVSLFWYQQALGQGPEFLTYFQNEAQLDKSGLPSDRFFAERPEGSVSTLKIQRTQQEDSAVYLCASSLEGVGSYGYTFGSGTRLTVV.

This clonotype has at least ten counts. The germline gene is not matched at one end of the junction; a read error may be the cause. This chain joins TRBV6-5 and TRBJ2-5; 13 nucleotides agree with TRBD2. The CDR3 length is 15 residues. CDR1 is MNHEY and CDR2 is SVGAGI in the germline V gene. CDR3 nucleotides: TGTGCCAGCGCGCTCTATACTTCCGGGACTAGCGGGAACGACTTC. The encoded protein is CASALYTSGTSGNDF.

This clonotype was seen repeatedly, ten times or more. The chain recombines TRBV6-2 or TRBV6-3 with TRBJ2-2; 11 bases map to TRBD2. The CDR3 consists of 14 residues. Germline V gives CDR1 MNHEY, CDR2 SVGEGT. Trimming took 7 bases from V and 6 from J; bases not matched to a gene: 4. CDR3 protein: CASTLSGGAGELFF. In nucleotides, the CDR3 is TGTGCCAGCACCCTTAGCGGGGGGGCCGGGGAGCTGTTTTTT.

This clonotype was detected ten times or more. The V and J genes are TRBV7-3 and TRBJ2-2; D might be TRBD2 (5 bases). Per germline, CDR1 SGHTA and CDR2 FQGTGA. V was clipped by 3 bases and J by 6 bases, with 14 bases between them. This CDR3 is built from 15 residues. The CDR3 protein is CASSLMGGLAGELFF. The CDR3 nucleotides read TGTGCCAGCAGCTTGATGGGCGGGTTGGCCGGGGAGCTGTTTTTT.

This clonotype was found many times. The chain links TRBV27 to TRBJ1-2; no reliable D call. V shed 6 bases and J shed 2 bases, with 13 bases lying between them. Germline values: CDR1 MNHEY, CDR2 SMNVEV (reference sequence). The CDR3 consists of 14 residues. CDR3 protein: CASRPTRQNYGYTF. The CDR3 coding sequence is TGTGCCAGCAGACCTACACGGCAGAACTATGGCTACACCTTC.